This TCR beta chain was sequenced in a study of shared clonotypes between healthy human individuals. The table came from immunoSEQ multiplex PCR; TCRdb's copy has only in-frame clones and leaves some out. Of about 1 million clones listed, 65% to 80% are singletons. Trimming stripped 4 bases from V and 4 bases from J, with 14 bases between. CDR1 and CDR2 from the germline V gene are SGHNT and YYREEE (reference sequence). The CDR3 is made up of 14 amino acids. The sequence was obtained from a man younger than 35 in good health. V is TRBV5-4 and J is TRBJ1-2; no clear D gene. Sequencing was done on a sample of memory CD4+ T cells sorted from blood. Described subset: CD45RA-negative fraction. CDR3 DNA sequence: TGTGCCAGCAGCGGCGTGGAGGGCTTCTATGGCTACACCTTC. This translates into CASSGVEGFYGYTF.